This TCR beta chain was captured in a study of blood T cell repertoires in COVID-19. Study at large: Acute and convalescent COVID-19 samples came from the United States, Italy and Spain. T cells, B-cell-depleted T cells, or PBMCs supplied cDNA or gDNA.

The participants were between about 18 and 90 years old and came from some 25 US areas. Cohort 3 recovery required two negative PCRs, clearance, or symptom resolution. Sequencing was performed with immunoSEQ multiplex PCR; in TCRdb, only in-frame clones are kept and a portion is missing. This sample has 350,000 to 400,000 clones, with over 75% found just once. Sequenced sample: PBMCs or T cells enriched from blood (not recorded which). This receptor was identified in a woman in her twenties or thirties who had recovered from COVID-19.

Here the CDR3 reads CASSLAAGINEKLFF. DNA of the CDR3: TGCGCCAGCAGCTTGGCCGCGGGTATAAATGAAAAACTGTTTTTT. This chain uses TRBV5-1 with TRBJ1-4; no definite D call. The V and J ends lost 0 bases and 5 bases respectively, with 11 bases between them. The CDR3 is made up of 15 amino acids. Germline CDR1 reads SGHRS; CDR2 reads YFSETQ.